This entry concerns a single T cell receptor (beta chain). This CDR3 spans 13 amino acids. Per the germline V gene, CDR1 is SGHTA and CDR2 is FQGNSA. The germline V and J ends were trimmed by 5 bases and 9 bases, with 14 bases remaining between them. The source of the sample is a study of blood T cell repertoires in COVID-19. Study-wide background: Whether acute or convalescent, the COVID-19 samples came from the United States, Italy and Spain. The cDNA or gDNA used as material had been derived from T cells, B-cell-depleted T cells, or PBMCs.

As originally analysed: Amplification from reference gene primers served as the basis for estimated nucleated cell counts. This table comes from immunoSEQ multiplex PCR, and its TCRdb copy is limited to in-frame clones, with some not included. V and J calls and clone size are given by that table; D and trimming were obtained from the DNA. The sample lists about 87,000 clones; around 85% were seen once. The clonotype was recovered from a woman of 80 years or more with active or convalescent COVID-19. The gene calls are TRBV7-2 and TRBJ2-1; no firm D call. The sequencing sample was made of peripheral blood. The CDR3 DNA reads TGTGCCAGCAGCAGAGATGTCAGAGGTGAGCAGTTCTTC. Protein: CASSRDVRGEQFF.